One sample yielded the 15 T cell receptor beta chains listed below, sequenced in a study of T cell changes during pregnancy in multiple sclerosis. The data were produced by immunoSEQ multiplex PCR, yet TCRdb's version contains in-frame clones alone and is incomplete. The data contain tens of thousands of clones, under 95% of them singletons. The source material was peripheral blood, sampled in the third trimester of pregnancy. The receptor source for this set is a female donor with multiple sclerosis, enrolled in a pregnancy study.

With respect to this clone: The germline gene is not matched at one end of the junction; a read error may be the cause. V gene TRBV7-7 combines with J gene TRBJ2-1; TRBD2 matches at 9 bases. CDR1 is SSHAT, CDR2 FNYEAQ, per germline (reference sequence). The CDR3 is made up of 13 amino acids. Here the CDR3 reads CASSSDSGGQQFF. The CDR3 DNA reads as TGTGCTAGCAGCTCGGATAGCGGGGGACAGCAGTTCTTC.

The chain combines TRBV4-1 with TRBJ1-1; D uncertain. Trimming left V 1 base short and J 7 bases short, with 7 bases between. Germline CDR1 and CDR2: MGHRA and YSYEKL. The CDR3 extends over 12 amino acids. CDR3 sequence reads: CASSQVGNEAFF. The CDR3 DNA reads as TGCGCCAGCAGCCAAGTCGGGAATGAAGCTTTCTTT.

The genes are TRBV2 and TRBJ2-2; TRBD1 aligns across 7 bases. The length of the CDR3 is 15 residues. Per germline, CDR1 SNHLY and CDR2 FYNNEI. Losses at the gene ends were 2 bases for V and 4 bases for J; bases not matched to a gene: 4. In DNA form, the CDR3 reads TGTGCCAGCAGTGAACGGACAGGCGGCACCGGGGAGCTGTTTTTT. It translates to CASSERTGGTGELFF.

J is TRBJ2-5 and V is TRBV2; D is unclear. CDR1 SNHLY and CDR2 FYNNEI come from the germline V gene. V shed 6 bases and J shed 5 bases, with 4 bases lying between them. The length of the CDR3 is 10 residues. CDR3 loop: CASSGETQYF. As DNA, the CDR3 is TGTGCCAGCAGCGGGGAGACCCAGTACTTC.

V and J are TRBV7-2 and TRBJ2-2; D gene ambiguous. CDR3 length: 14 amino acids. Germline V gene lookup returns CDR1 SGHTA and CDR2 FQGNSA. V gave up 1 base and J gave up 2 bases, with 5 bases separating them. The CDR3 DNA follows: TGTGCCAGCAGCTTAGATCCTAACACCGGGGAGCTGTTTTTT. Translation: CASSLDPNTGELFF. The complete variable domain, with remaining parts taken from reference TRBV7-2 and TRBJ2-2, reads GAGVSQSPSNKVTEKGKDVELRCDPISGHTALYWYRQSLGQGLEFLIYFQGNSAPDKSGLPSDRFSAERTGGSVSTLTIQRTQQEDSAVYLCASSLDPNTGELFFGEGSRLTVL.

This clone was found once. The genes are TRBV5-6 and TRBJ2-1; 7 nucleotides line up with TRBD1. V was pared by 2 bases and J by 4 bases, with 6 bases of the junction left unmatched. From germline, CDR1 is SGHDT and CDR2 YYEEEE. The CDR3 is made up of 15 amino acids. CDR3 residues: CASSFGDSYYNEQFF. In DNA form, the CDR3 reads TGTGCCAGCAGCTTCGGGGACAGCTATTACAATGAGCAGTTCTTC.

The chain carries TRBV28 and TRBJ1-2, with D perhaps matching TRBD1 (6 bases). The CDR3 is 12 amino acids. Looked up from germline, CDR1 is MDHEN and CDR2 is SYDVKM. V was pared by 10 bases and J by 4 bases, with 13 bases between. The CDR3 DNA is TGTGCCACAGGGGATCGGGGCTATGGCTACACCTTC. Residues: CATGDRGYGYTF.

The chain links TRBV7-3 to TRBJ2-2; 7 nucleotides align to TRBD1. The CDR3 runs 17 residues. Per the germline V gene, CDR1 is SGHTA and CDR2 is FQGTGA. Germline trimming cut 5 bases from V and 7 bases from J; bases unmatched to any gene: 16. The CDR3 reads CASSPTPGQGVGGELFF. In DNA form, the CDR3 reads TGTGCCAGCAGCCCAACCCCGGGGCAGGGGGTTGGCGGGGAGCTGTTTTTT.

The chain links TRBV4-1 to TRBJ2-5, with 8 bases matching TRBD2. Germline V gene lookup returns CDR1 MGHRA and CDR2 YSYEKL. This CDR3 region has 14 residues. The trim removed 6 bases at V and 3 bases at J, leaving 6 bases unmatched. The CDR3 DNA reads as TGCGCCAGCAGACGGCCGGGGGGGGAAGAGACCCAGTACTTC. Protein sequence: CASRRPGGEETQYF.

The chain couples TRBV4-3 to TRBJ1-2; perhaps TRBD1 as D (6 bases). V lost 0 bases and J 8 bases, leaving 16 bases between the germline ends. The CDR3 covers 15 residues. The germline V gene encodes CDR1 LGHNA and CDR2 YSLEER. The CDR3 DNA is TGCGCCAGCAGCCAAGATCGGCAGGGGTATGCCGGCTACACCTTC. It codes for CASSQDRQGYAGYTF.

The rearrangement joins TRBV6-6 to TRBJ1-2, with D maybe TRBD1 (6 bases). The germline V gene has CDR1 MNHNY and CDR2 SVGAGI (reference sequence). Deletions cut 6 bases from V and 7 bases from J, with 15 bases between. The CDR3 has 13 residues. The CDR3 bases are TGTGCCAGCAGCGCCGGACAGAAAGTTGGCTACACCTTC. Amino acid sequence: CASSAGQKVGYTF.

The chain carries TRBV2 and TRBJ1-6, with a tentative D call TRBD1 (6 bases). Germline V CDR1 and CDR2: SNHLY, FYNNEI. This CDR3 spans 16 amino acids. V lost 7 bases and J lost 0, with 13 bases in between. This CDR3 is CASNSQGSSYNSPLHF. CDR3 bases: TGTGCCAGCAACTCGCAGGGGAGCTCCTATAATTCACCCCTCCACTTT.

This clone was observed once. This rearrangement joins TRBV2 to TRBJ1-1, with D perhaps TRBD1 (5 bases). Germline CDR1 SNHLY, CDR2 FYNNEI. V lost 6 bases and J lost 0, with 11 bases in between. This CDR3 has 14 amino acids. This CDR3 reads CASRQGLVNTEAFF. CDR3 DNA: TGTGCCAGCAGGCAGGGCCTAGTGAACACTGAAGCTTTCTTT.

J is TRBJ2-2 and V is TRBV5-5; D is perhaps TRBD1 (6 bases). CDR3 size: 15 residues. Deletions cut 1 base from V and 4 bases from J, with 11 bases between. Per germline, CDR1 SGHKS and CDR2 YYEKEE (reference sequence). CDR3 amino acids: CASSLLGGLTGELFF. Here the CDR3 DNA reads TGTGCCAGCAGCTTGCTTGGGGGCCTCACCGGGGAGCTGTTTTTT.

The chain couples TRBV5-8 to TRBJ2-5; 12 bases match TRBD2. The CDR3 length is 16 residues. J lost 5 bases, V lost 0 bases, and 5 bases had no gene match. In germline, CDR1 is SGHTS, CDR2 YDEGEE. The CDR3 is CASSLVLAGGSETQYF. CDR3 DNA: TGTGCCAGCAGCTTGGTACTAGCGGGGGGTTCGGAGACCCAGTACTTC.